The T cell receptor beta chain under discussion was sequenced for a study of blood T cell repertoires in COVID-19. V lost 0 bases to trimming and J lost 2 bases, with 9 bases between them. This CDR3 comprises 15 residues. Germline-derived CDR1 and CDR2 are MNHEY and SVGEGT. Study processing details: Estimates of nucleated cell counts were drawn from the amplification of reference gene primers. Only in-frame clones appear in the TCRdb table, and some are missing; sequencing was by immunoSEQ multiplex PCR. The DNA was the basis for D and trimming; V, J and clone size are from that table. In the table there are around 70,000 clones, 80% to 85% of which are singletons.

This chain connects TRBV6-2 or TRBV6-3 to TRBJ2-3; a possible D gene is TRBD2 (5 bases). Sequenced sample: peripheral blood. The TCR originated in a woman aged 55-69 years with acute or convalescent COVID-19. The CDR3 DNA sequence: TGTGCCAGCAGTTACTCTATCGGGAACACAGATACGCAGTATTTT. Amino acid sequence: CASSYSIGNTDTQYF.